This T cell receptor (beta chain) was identified in a study of blood T cell repertoires in COVID-19. The overall study: Acute and convalescent COVID-19 samples came from the United States, Italy and Spain. Nucleic acid was either cDNA or gDNA, and it came from T cells, B-cell-depleted T cells, or PBMCs.

Under the authors' procedure: Amplification from reference gene primers served as the basis for estimated nucleated cell counts. Method: immunoSEQ multiplex PCR; TCRdb's copy keeps in-frame clones and lacks some. From that table come the V and J calls and clone size; the DNA was used to work out D and trimming. The data show roughly 140,000 clones, 88% seen once. The sequencing sample was made of peripheral blood. The sequence was obtained from a human donor in a cohort sampled during active COVID-19.

CDR3 region: CASSLMGTGAEAFF. The CDR3 DNA sequence: TGTGCCAGCAGCTTAATGGGGACAGGGGCTGAAGCTTTCTTT. This chain joins TRBV7-3 and TRBJ1-1, with 10 bases aligning to TRBD1. CDR1 SGHTA and CDR2 FQGTGA come from the germline V gene. The junction had 2 bases not matched to a gene; V was cut back by 1 base and J by 6 bases. The CDR3 contains 14 residues. The variable domain in full, completed from reference TRBV7-3 and TRBJ1-1, reads GAGVSQTPSNKVTEKGKYVELRCDPISGHTALYWYRQSLGQGPEFLIYFQGTGAADDSGLPNDRFFAVRPEGSVSTLKIQRTERGDSAVYLCASSLMGTGAEAFFGQGTRLTVV.